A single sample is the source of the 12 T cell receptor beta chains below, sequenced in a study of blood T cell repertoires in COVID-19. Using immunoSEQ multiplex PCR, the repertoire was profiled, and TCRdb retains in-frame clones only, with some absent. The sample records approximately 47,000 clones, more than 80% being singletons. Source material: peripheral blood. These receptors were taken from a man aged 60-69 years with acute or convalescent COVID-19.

As DNA, the CDR3 is TGTGCCAGCAGCCATGCCGGGTCCCATACTTCACCCCTCCACTTT. Amino acid sequence: CASSHAGSHTSPLHF. V gene TRBV3-1 (or the pseudogene TRBV3-2) combines with J gene TRBJ1-6; D is unresolved. V lost 3 bases and J lost 9, with 15 bases in between. Germline lookup yields CDR1 LGHDT and CDR2 YNNKEL (reference sequence). The CDR3 runs 15 residues.

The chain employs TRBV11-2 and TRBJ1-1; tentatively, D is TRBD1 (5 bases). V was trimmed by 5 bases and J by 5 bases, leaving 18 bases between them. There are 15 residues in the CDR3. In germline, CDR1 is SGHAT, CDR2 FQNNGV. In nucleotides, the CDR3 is TGTGCCAGCAGCCGACCCTCGGGGGGAGTGACTGAAGCTTTCTTT. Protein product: CASSRPSGGVTEAFF.

CDR3 amino acids: CATSATPGQGTSRNEAFF. DNA for the CDR3: TGTGCCACCAGTGCTACTCCGGGACAGGGCACGTCTCGGAATGAAGCTTTCTTT. The chain recombines TRBV24-1 with TRBJ1-1, with 9 nucleotides matching TRBD1. V gave up 5 bases and J gave up 7 bases; unmatched junction bases: 19. This CDR3 has 18 residues. Germline V gene lookup returns CDR1 KGHDR and CDR2 SFDVKD.

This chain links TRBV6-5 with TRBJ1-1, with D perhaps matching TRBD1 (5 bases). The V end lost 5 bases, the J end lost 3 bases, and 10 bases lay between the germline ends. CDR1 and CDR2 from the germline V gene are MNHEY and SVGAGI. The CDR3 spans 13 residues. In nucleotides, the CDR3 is TGTGCCAGCAGTCCCCCGACAGACACTGAAGCTTTCTTT. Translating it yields CASSPPTDTEAFF.

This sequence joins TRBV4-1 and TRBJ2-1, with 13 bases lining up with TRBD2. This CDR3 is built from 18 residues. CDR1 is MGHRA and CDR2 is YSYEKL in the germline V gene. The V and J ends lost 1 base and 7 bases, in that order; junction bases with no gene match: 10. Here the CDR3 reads CASSQGTLLAGGRNEQFF. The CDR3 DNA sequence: TGCGCCAGCAGCCAAGGCACGTTACTAGCGGGGGGGCGGAATGAGCAGTTCTTC.

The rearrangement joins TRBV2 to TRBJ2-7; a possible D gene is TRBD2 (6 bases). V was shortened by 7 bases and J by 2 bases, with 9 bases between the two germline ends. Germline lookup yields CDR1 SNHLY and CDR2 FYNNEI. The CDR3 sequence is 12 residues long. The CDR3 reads CASTWGAYEQYF. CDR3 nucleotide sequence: TGTGCCAGCACGTGGGGGGCCTACGAGCAGTACTTC.

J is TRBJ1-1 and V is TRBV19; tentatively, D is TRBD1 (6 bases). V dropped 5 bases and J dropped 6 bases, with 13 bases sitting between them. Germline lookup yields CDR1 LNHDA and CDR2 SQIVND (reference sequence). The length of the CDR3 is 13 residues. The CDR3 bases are TGTGCCAGTAGTGACGGACAGATCCCTGAAGCTTTCTTT. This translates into CASSDGQIPEAFF.

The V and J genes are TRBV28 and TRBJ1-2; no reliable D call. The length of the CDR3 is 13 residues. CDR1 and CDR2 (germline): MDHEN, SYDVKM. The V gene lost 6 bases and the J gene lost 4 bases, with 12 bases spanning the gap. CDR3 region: CASRIPGGYGYTF. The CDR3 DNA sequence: TGTGCCAGCAGGATACCGGGAGGCTATGGCTACACCTTC.

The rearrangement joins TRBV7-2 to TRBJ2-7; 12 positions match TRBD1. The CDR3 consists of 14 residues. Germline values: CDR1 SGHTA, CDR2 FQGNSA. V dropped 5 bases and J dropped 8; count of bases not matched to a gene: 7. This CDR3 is CASSISGTGGKQYF. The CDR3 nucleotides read TGTGCCAGCAGCATCTCCGGGACAGGGGGCAAGCAGTACTTC. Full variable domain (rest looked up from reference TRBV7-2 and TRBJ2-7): GAGVSQSPSNKVTEKGKDVELRCDPISGHTALYWYRQSLGQGLEFLIYFQGNSAPDKSGLPSDRFSAERTGGSVSTLTIQRTQQEDSAVYLCASSISGTGGKQYFGPGTRLTVT.

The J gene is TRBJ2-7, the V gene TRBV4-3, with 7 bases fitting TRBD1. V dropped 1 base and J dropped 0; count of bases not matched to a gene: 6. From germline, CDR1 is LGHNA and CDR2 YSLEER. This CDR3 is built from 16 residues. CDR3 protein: CASSQGPGQSSYEQYF. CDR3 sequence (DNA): TGCGCCAGCAGCCAAGGGCCGGGACAGAGCTCCTACGAGCAGTACTTC.

CDR3 nucleotide sequence: TGTGCCAGCAGCGGGACAGGCTATGGCTACACCTTC. It translates to CASSGTGYGYTF. The chain uses TRBV6-4 and TRBJ1-2, with 8 bases matching TRBD1. The CDR3 has 12 amino acids. CDR1 and CDR2 from the germline V gene are MRHNA and SNTAGT. Trimming at V came to 6 bases and at J to 4 bases, leaving 1 base not matched to a gene.

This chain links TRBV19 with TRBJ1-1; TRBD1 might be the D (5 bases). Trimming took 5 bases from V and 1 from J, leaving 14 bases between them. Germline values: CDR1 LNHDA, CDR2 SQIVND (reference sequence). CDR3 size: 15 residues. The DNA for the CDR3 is TGTGCCAGTAGTCCCTCCAGGGCCAAGAACACTGAAGCTTTCTTT. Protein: CASSPSRAKNTEAFF.